This T cell receptor beta chain was sequenced in a study of vaccination and CD4 T cells after COVID-19. For the study at large: Median time from second vaccine dose to sampling was approximately 74 days (14 to 241).

V was cut by 5 bases and J by 6 bases, with 9 bases left in between. This CDR3 has 12 amino acids. Germline assignment: CDR1 SGHRS and CDR2 YFSETQ. The Oncomine TCR Beta short-read assay was what sequenced the DNA obtained from cultured CD4+ T cells. Genomic DNA was isolated from cultured CD4+ T cells. A single record per CDR3 protein comes from TCRdb applying MiXCR to the PCR reads. The repertoire holds 12,000 or so distinct CDR3 sequences, about two thirds seen once, with roughly 9.1% in the top ten. As to this clonotype: Its antigen is still unknown.

Indicated treatment: approximately 10-day PBMC culture with coronavirus spike peptide pools or control peptides (ViraFEST assay). Input material: CD4+ T cells from blood, cultured in vitro. This sequence originates from a human donor who had recovered from COVID-19. This chain uses TRBV5-1 with TRBJ2-1; a possible D gene is TRBD1 (6 bases). The CDR3 coding sequence is TGCGCCAGCAGGGAAGGGGGCAATGAGCAGTTCTTC. Translation gives CASREGGNEQFF.